These T cell receptor beta chains were read from a single sample in a study of T-cell memory formation after mild COVID-19. TCRdb independently ran MiXCR on the 5' RACE reads; one entry per CDR3 protein. The sample records 450,000 to 700,000 distinct CDR3 sequences, roughly 18% being singletons. The sequencing sample was made of PBMCs or a T cell subset sorted from them (not recorded which). Receptor source: an adult woman who had mild COVID-19 (a few samples of this study predate the infection). Cell type and time point are not known. The CDR3 runs from the conserved cysteine through the conserved F or W. D genes are given only for firm matches. Clone size is stated in some rows and not others, as once, few, many or a class when expanded.

>TRBV9|-|TRBJ2-3|-
CASSVGRATDTQYF
TGTGCCAGCAGCGTCGGTAGGGCAACAGATACGCAGTATTTT
>TRBV5-6|-|TRBJ1-1|-
CASSLGGPRLAEAFF
TGTGCCAGCAGCTTGGGGGGCCCGAGGTTGGCTGAAGCTTTCTTT
>TRBV30|-|TRBJ2-3|-
CAWGWTGTDTQYF
TGTGCCTGGGGATGGACAGGCACAGATACGCAGTATTTT
>TRBV3-1|-|TRBJ1-2|-
CASSQDLNSIYGYTF
TGTGCCAGCAGCCAAGATCTAAACAGTATCTATGGCTACACCTTC
>TRBV29-1|TRBD2|TRBJ2-7|once
CSVTGGERGYEQYF
TGCAGCGTCACCGGGGGGGAACGGGGCTACGAGCAGTACTTC
>TRBV7-8|-|TRBJ2-7|few
CASSLARTSSYEQYF
TGTGCCAGCAGCCTAGCGAGGACGAGCTCCTACGAGCAGTACTTC
>TRBV7-3|-|TRBJ1-1|few
CASRVTWNTEAFF
TGTGCCAGCAGGGTGACCTGGAACACTGAAGCTTTCTTT
>TRBV18|TRBD1|TRBJ1-3|few
CASSLGQGNSGNTIYF
TGTGCCAGCTCACTCGGACAGGGGAACTCTGGAAACACCATATATTTT
>TRBV12-3/TRBV12-4|-|TRBJ2-3|few
CASAFRRDTQYF
TGTGCCAGCGCTTTTCGTAGAGATACGCAGTATTTT
>TRBV20-1|TRBD2|TRBJ2-5|few
CSASSGTSRQETQYF
TGCAGTGCTTCATCCGGGACTAGCAGACAAGAGACCCAGTACTTC
>TRBV30|-|TRBJ2-2|few
CAWSESKWDRNTGELFF
TGTGCCTGGAGTGAGTCTAAGTGGGATCGGAACACCGGGGAGCTGTTTTTT
>TRBV28|-|TRBJ2-7|-
CASTSVYLETVRDEQYF
TGTGCCAGCACCTCAGTTTACCTGGAAACAGTGAGGGACGAGCAGTACTTC
>TRBV5-5|TRBD2|TRBJ2-2|-
CASSPQAGTNTGELFF
TGTGCCAGCAGCCCTCAAGCGGGGACGAACACCGGGGAGCTGTTTTTT
>TRBV7-6|-|TRBJ2-3|few
CASSLASGVGEDTQYF
TGTGCCAGCAGCTTAGCGTCGGGTGTTGGAGAGGATACGCAGTATTTT
>TRBV14|-|TRBJ2-7|-
CASSQEVEMRNEQYF
TGTGCCAGCAGCCAAGAAGTAGAAATGCGGAACGAGCAGTACTTC
>TRBV7-2|-|TRBJ2-3|-
CASSLLKQDTQYF
TGTGCCAGCAGCTTACTAAAGCAGGATACGCAGTATTTT
>TRBV7-2|-|TRBJ1-4|-
CASSHRDTLNEKLFF
TGTGCCAGCAGCCACCGGGACACCCTCAATGAAAAACTGTTTTTT
>TRBV7-6|-|TRBJ1-2|-
CASSPGTSNYGYTF
TGTGCCAGCAGCCCGGGGACATCCAACTATGGCTACACCTTC
>TRBV6-2/TRBV6-3|-|TRBJ1-2|few
CASSPGTYLPVHGYTF
TGTGCCAGCAGTCCCGGGACCTACCTACCCGTCCATGGCTACACCTTC
>TRBV20-1|TRBD1|TRBJ1-5|few
CSALRDRGNQPQHF
TGCAGTGCTTTGCGGGACAGGGGAAATCAGCCCCAGCATTTT
>TRBV19|-|TRBJ2-5|-
CASRTSTGTPGETQYF
TGTGCCAGTAGGACCTCGACAGGAACGCCTGGGGAGACCCAGTACTTC
>TRBV7-2|-|TRBJ2-3|-
CASSPWDSTDTQYF
TGTGCCAGCAGCCCATGGGACAGCACAGATACGCAGTATTTT
>TRBV20-1|TRBD1|TRBJ1-2|few
CSAYRDRAYGYTF
TGCAGTGCTTACCGGGACAGGGCCTATGGCTACACCTTC
>TRBV14|-|TRBJ1-2|-
CASSNSRGAYGYTF
TGTGCCAGCAGCAACTCTCGCGGGGCGTATGGCTACACCTTC
>TRBV7-9|-|TRBJ2-7|-
CASSSPYPGVHEQYF
TGTGCCAGCAGCTCCCCTTACCCGGGGGTCCACGAGCAGTACTTC
>TRBV16|TRBD1|TRBJ2-7|-
CASSQQTGLDEQYF
TGTGCCAGCAGCCAACAGACAGGGTTGGACGAGCAGTACTTC
>TRBV9|-|TRBJ2-7|-
CASTRQAFSYEQYF
TGTGCCAGCACCCGACAGGCCTTCTCCTACGAGCAGTACTTC
>TRBV19|TRBD2|TRBJ2-7|few
CASSIRTSGGPYEQYF
TGTGCCAGTAGTATTCGGACTAGCGGCGGGCCCTACGAGCAGTACTTC
>TRBV28|TRBD1|TRBJ2-7|few
CASSRGDRGPSYEQYF
TGTGCCAGCAGCCGCGGGGACAGGGGCCCTTCCTACGAGCAGTACTTC
>TRBV25-1|-|TRBJ2-7|-
CAVRFTSDEQYF
TGTGCCGTACGGTTCACGAGCGACGAGCAGTACTTC
>TRBV19|TRBD2|TRBJ2-1|few
CASSIVLWSGREQFF
TGTGCCAGTAGTATAGTTCTGTGGAGCGGGAGGGAGCAGTTCTTC
>TRBV4-3|TRBD2|TRBJ2-1|few
CASSRSTSGGTYNEQFF
TGCGCCAGCAGCCGATCGACTAGCGGAGGGACCTACAATGAGCAGTTCTTC
>TRBV20-1|-|TRBJ2-7|-
CSARVEKAGAAHEQYF
TGCAGTGCTAGAGTCGAAAAAGCAGGGGCGGCTCACGAGCAGTACTTC
>TRBV20-1|-|TRBJ1-1|-
CSARRGDGGTEAFF
TGCAGTGCTAGGCGGGGAGACGGGGGCACTGAAGCTTTCTTT
>TRBV20-1|TRBD2|TRBJ2-7|-
CSVPGLAGPSYEQYF
TGCAGTGTACCGGGACTAGCGGGGCCATCCTACGAGCAGTACTTC
>TRBV30|TRBD2|TRBJ2-7|-
CAWSHGGNEQYF
TGTGCCTGGAGTCACGGGGGGAACGAGCAGTACTTC
>TRBV15|-|TRBJ2-7|few
CATSRTEGRSYEQYF
TGTGCCACCAGCAGAACGGAGGGCCGGAGCTACGAGCAGTACTTC
>TRBV7-6|-|TRBJ2-1|-
CASSPAGELGNSEQFF
TGTGCCAGCAGCCCCGCCGGGGAATTGGGCAATAGTGAGCAGTTCTTC
>TRBV7-3|TRBD2|TRBJ2-1|many
CASSRAGGHNEQFF
TGTGCCAGCAGTAGGGCGGGGGGTCACAATGAGCAGTTCTTC
>TRBV27|TRBD2|TRBJ2-7|-
CASSLSGGLAGFAPYEQYF
TGTGCCAGCAGTTTATCGGGAGGGCTAGCGGGCTTCGCCCCCTACGAGCAGTACTTC
>TRBV5-4|TRBD1|TRBJ1-4|many
CASSIRGYGEKLFF
TGTGCCAGCAGCATCAGGGGGTACGGTGAAAAACTGTTTTTT
>TRBV4-3|TRBD2|TRBJ2-2|-
CASSLTRLAGVRDTGELFF
TGCGCCAGCAGCCTGACTAGACTAGCGGGAGTTAGGGACACCGGGGAGCTGTTTTTT
>TRBV29-1|TRBD1|TRBJ2-7|-
CSAVGQGGAEQYF
TGCAGCGCAGTCGGACAGGGAGGCGCCGAGCAGTACTTC
>TRBV18|-|TRBJ2-2|-
CASSSQARENTGELFF
TGTGCCAGCTCATCTCAGGCCAGAGAGAACACCGGGGAGCTGTTTTTT
>TRBV7-8|TRBD2|TRBJ2-5|many
CASSSTAWREGRETQYF
TGTGCCAGCAGCTCGACAGCCTGGCGGGAGGGCCGTGAGACCCAGTACTTC
>TRBV12-3/TRBV12-4|TRBD1|TRBJ1-6|-
CASRETGRGSPLHF
TGTGCCAGCAGAGAGACAGGGCGCGGCTCACCCCTCCACTTT
>TRBV29-1|-|TRBJ2-5|-
CSVGPLQETQYF
TGCAGCGTTGGTCCCTTGCAAGAGACCCAGTACTTC
>TRBV5-6|-|TRBJ2-1|few
CASSLGQNEQFF
TGTGCCAGCAGCTTGGGCCAGAATGAGCAGTTCTTC
>TRBV29-1|-|TRBJ1-4|-
CSVGRLGEKLFF
TGCAGCGTGGGGAGGCTTGGTGAAAAACTGTTTTTT
>TRBV7-6|TRBD2|TRBJ2-7|few
CASSLYPAGGGYEQYF
TGTGCCAGCAGCTTATACCCAGCGGGGGGTGGCTACGAGCAGTACTTC
>TRBV6-1|-|TRBJ1-2|-
CASSEGLTNYGYTF
TGTGCCAGCAGTGAAGGACTTACTAACTATGGCTACACCTTC
>TRBV6-5|TRBD1|TRBJ2-3|-
CASSYYGQESDTQYF
TGTGCCAGCAGTTACTACGGACAGGAATCAGATACGCAGTATTTT
>TRBV20-1|-|TRBJ2-7|-
CSARKSGHPYGSF
TGCAGTGCTAGAAAGTCGGGACACCCTTACGGGAGCTTC
>TRBV11-2|-|TRBJ2-7|few
CASSSSGTGASYEQYF
TGTGCCAGCAGCTCTAGCGGGACAGGAGCATCCTACGAGCAGTACTTC
>TRBV9|TRBD2|TRBJ2-7|-
CASSARTSGGLYEQYF
TGTGCCAGCAGCGCGAGGACTAGCGGGGGCCTCTACGAGCAGTACTTC